The 8 T cell receptor beta chains below were found in one sample sequenced in a study of blood T cell repertoires in COVID-19 (TCRdb year 2020). The protocol used for the library was the immunoSEQ multiplex PCR assay. TCRdb's version of the immuneACCESS table is confined to in-frame rearrangements and falls short of the full clone set. An unresolved V gene accounts for under half of the shortfall where checked; the remainder is of unknown origin. Here the sample has about 110,000 clones; 65% to 75% occur a single time. The ten largest clones take up less than 1% of the sample. Sequences were obtained from peripheral blood. These receptors all stem from a human donor with acute or convalescent COVID-19. The donor label of this sample is uncertain.

The rearrangement joins TRBV11-2 to TRBJ1-3, with D perhaps matching TRBD1 (5 bases). The CDR3 covers 16 residues. V lost 2 bases to trimming and J lost 5 bases, with 16 bases between them. The germline V gene encodes CDR1 SGHAT and CDR2 FQNNGV. CDR3 protein: CASSLSAGGVRNTIYF. The DNA of the CDR3 is TGTGCCAGCAGCTTATCTGCGGGGGGAGTAAGAAACACCATATATTTT.

The V and J genes are TRBV2 and TRBJ1-5, with a possible D match to TRBD1 (5 bases). Germline values: CDR1 SNHLY, CDR2 FYNNEI. Trimming stripped 0 bases from V and 6 bases from J, with 12 bases between. This CDR3 has 15 residues. CDR3 DNA sequence: TGTGCCAGCAGTGAAGCGGAAGGGCAGGGTCAGCCCCAGCATTTT. Translated, it gives CASSEAEGQGQPQHF.

The rearrangement uses TRBV3-1 (or the pseudogene TRBV3-2) and TRBJ2-5; perhaps TRBD2 as D (6 bases). CDR1 and CDR2 (germline): LGHDT, YNNKEL (reference sequence). The V end was cut by 0 bases, the J end by 5 bases, with 13 bases between. The CDR3 runs 15 residues. The CDR3 nucleotides are TGTGCCAGCAGCCAAGATCGGGGCGGAGGGGAGACCCAGTACTTC. Translation gives CASSQDRGGGETQYF.

The sample holds a few counts of this clone. This chain connects TRBV10-3 to TRBJ2-5; the match to TRBD2 covers 8 bases. CDR3 length: 15 residues. V shed 2 bases, J shed 9 bases, and the junction held 11 bases outside the gene matches. The V gene's germline CDR1 is ENHRY and CDR2 SYGVKD. CDR3 sequence reads: CAISERSAGDRAQYF. The CDR3 nucleotides are TGTGCCATCAGTGAGCGTTCAGCGGGGGACCGGGCCCAGTACTTC.

The rearrangement uses TRBV9 and TRBJ1-3, with 10 bases identical to TRBD1. After removal of 3 bases from V and 0 bases from J, the junction contained 12 bases not matched to a gene. The CDR3 runs 19 residues. Germline V gives CDR1 SGDLS, CDR2 YYNGEE. CDR3 nucleotide sequence: TGTGCCAGCAGCGAAACCACCGGGACAGGGGTGAGCTCTGGAAACACCATATATTTT. Amino acids: CASSETTGTGVSSGNTIYF.

The genes are TRBV28 and TRBJ2-3; maybe TRBD2 (6 bases). Germline CDR1 and CDR2: MDHEN and SYDVKM. The CDR3 covers 13 residues. The V and J ends lost 7 bases and 2 bases respectively, with 10 bases between them. CDR3 residues: CASTGSDTDTQYF. The CDR3 DNA is TGTGCCAGCACCGGGAGCGACACAGATACGCAGTATTTT.

The chain uses TRBV19 and TRBJ1-5, with D unclear. This CDR3 region has 14 residues. Trimming removed 5 bases from V and 3 bases from J, with 11 bases in between. Germline values: CDR1 LNHDA, CDR2 SQIVND (reference sequence). The CDR3 DNA sequence: TGTGCCAGTAGTTTCCGGGAGCCCAATCAGCCCCAGCATTTT. This translates into CASSFREPNQPQHF.

In this sample, this clone turned up once. This sequence joins TRBV7-9 and TRBJ2-3, with D maybe TRBD1 (5 bases). V lost 3 bases to trimming and J lost 6 bases, with 13 bases between them. The CDR3 is 14 residues long. Germline values: CDR1 SEHNR, CDR2 FQNEAQ (reference sequence). CDR3: CASSFRGMSDTQYF. The CDR3 nucleotides are TGTGCCAGCAGCTTTAGGGGTATGTCGGATACGCAGTATTTT.